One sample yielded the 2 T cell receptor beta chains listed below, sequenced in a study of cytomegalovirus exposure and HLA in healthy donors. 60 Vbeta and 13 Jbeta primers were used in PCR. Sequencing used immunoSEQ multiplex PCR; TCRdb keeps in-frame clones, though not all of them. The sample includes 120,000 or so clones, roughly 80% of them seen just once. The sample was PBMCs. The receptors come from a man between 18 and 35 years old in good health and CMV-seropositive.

CDR3 protein: CASSFWDRQSGSNQPQHF. The CDR3 bases are TGTGCCAGCAGTTTCTGGGACAGACAGTCGGGGAGCAATCAGCCCCAGCATTTT. This chain uses TRBV28 with TRBJ1-5, with 7 positions matching TRBD1. The V and J ends lost 3 bases and 1 base, in that order; junction bases with no gene match: 12. The CDR3 runs 18 residues. Germline values: CDR1 MDHEN, CDR2 SYDVKM. Drawing the rest from reference TRBV28 and TRBJ1-5, the complete variable domain is DVKVTQSSRYLVKRTGEKVFLECVQDMDHENMFWYRQDPGLGLRLIYFSYDVKMKEKGDIPEGYSVSREKKERFSLILESASTNQTSMYLCASSFWDRQSGSNQPQHFGDGTRLSIL.

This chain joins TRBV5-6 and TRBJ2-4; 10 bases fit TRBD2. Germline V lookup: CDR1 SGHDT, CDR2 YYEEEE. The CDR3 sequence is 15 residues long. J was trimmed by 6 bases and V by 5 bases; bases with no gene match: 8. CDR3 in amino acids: CASSQAGGLGNIQYF. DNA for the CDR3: TGTGCCAGCAGTCAAGCGGGGGGGCTGGGAAACATTCAGTACTTC.